This T cell receptor beta chain was obtained from a study of blood T cell repertoires in COVID-19. For the study at large: Researchers got acute and convalescent COVID-19 samples from the United States, Italy and Spain. In each case, the material was cDNA or gDNA derived from T cells, B-cell-depleted T cells, or PBMCs.

Germline V gives CDR1 SGHNT, CDR2 YYREEE (reference sequence). Trimming took 7 bases from V and 1 from J, leaving 7 bases between them. This CDR3 is built from 12 residues. TCRdb's copy holds only in-frame clones and misses some; the assay was immunoSEQ multiplex PCR. The table records about 190,000 clones, approximately 86% of them present only once. The V gene is TRBV5-4, the J gene TRBJ2-3; D unresolved. The TCR comes from a man aged 65-85 years with active or convalescent COVID-19. The specimen was peripheral blood. Here the CDR3 DNA reads TGTGCCAGCTCCCGGGGCACAGATACGCAGTATTTT. Translation: CASSRGTDTQYF.